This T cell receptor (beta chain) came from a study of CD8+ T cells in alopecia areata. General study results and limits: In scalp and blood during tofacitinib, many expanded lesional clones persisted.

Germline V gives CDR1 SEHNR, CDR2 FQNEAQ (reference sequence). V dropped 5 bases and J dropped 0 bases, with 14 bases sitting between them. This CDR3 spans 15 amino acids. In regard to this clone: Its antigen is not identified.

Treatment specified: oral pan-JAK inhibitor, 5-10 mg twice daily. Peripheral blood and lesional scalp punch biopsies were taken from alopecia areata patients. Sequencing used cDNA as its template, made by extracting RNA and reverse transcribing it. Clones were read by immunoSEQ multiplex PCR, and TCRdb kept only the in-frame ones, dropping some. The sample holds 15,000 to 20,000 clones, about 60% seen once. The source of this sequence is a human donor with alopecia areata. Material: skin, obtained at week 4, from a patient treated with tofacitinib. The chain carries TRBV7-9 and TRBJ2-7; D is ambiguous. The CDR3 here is CASSPPAASSYEQYF. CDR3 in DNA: TGTGCCAGCAGCCCCCCGGCAGCCTCCTCCTACGAGCAGTACTTC.